This T cell receptor (beta chain) was observed in a study of neurological immune-mediated disorders. A single record per CDR3 protein comes from TCRdb applying MiXCR to the 5' RACE reads. Of some 19,000 distinct CDR3 sequences in the sample, roughly a sixth were seen once. V lost 0 bases and J 8 bases, leaving 13 bases between the germline ends. The CDR3 spans 13 residues. CDR1 GTSNPN and CDR2 SVGIG come from the germline V gene (reference sequence). In regard to this clonotype: The antigen is not known.

Whole-study findings and limits: Phylogenetic grouping assigned the repertoires of 18 of 34 multiple sclerosis patients to a single cluster of related CDR3 sequences. This cluster may be a repertoire-level signature. Levels of TCR clonal expansion peaked in HTLV-1-associated myelopathy and reached their lowest in multiple sclerosis, under those of healthy controls.

The sorted libraries drew on roughly 1 million T cells that were CD4+ or CD8+. This chain joins TRBV30 and TRBJ1-2; D is undetermined. Sequenced sample: CD8+ T cells from blood. This TCR derives from a woman under 30 with multiple sclerosis. Written as DNA, the CDR3 is TGTGCCTGGAGTGTAGTGCGCGTTGACGGCTACACCTTC. Its protein product is CAWSVVRVDGYTF.